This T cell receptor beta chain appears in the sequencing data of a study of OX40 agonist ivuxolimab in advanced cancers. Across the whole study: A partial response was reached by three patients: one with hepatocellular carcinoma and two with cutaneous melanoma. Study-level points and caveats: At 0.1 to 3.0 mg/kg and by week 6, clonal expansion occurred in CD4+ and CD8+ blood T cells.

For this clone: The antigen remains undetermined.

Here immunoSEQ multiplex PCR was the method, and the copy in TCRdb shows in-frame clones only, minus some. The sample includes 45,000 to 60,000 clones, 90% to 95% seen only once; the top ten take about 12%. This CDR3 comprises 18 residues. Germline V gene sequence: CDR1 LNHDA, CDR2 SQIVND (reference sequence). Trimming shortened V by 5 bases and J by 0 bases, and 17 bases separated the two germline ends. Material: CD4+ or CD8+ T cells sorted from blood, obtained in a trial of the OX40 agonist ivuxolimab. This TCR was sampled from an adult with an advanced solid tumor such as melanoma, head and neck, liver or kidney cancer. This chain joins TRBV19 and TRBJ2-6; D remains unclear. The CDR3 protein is CASSLAVLPLSGANVLTF. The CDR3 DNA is TGTGCCAGTAGTTTGGCCGTCCTCCCCCTCTCTGGGGCCAACGTCCTGACTTTC.